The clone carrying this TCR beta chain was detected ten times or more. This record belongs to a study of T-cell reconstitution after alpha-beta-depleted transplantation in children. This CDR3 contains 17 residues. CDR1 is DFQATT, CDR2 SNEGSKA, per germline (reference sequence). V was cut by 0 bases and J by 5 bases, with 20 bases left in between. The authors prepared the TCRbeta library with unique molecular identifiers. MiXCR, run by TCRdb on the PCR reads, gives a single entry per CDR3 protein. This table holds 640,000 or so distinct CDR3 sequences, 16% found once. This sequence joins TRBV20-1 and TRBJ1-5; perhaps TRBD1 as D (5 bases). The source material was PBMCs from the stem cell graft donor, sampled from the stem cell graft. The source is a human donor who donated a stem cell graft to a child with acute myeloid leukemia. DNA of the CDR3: TGCAGTGCTAGAGATTCGGCCTTGGGGACCCACTATCAGCCCCAGCATTTT. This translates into CSARDSALGTHYQPQHF.